The entry below gives a single T cell receptor beta chain sequence along with its context. This clonotype was seen only a few times. The antigen it binds to is not known. A clone one base away is much larger, so this may be a read error. No patient had a history of other malignancies or prior chemotherapy or radiotherapy, and all had node-negative disease on CT and PET/CT. At each of the two time points, six milliliters of peripheral venous blood were collected into EDTA tubes. PBMCs were isolated by Ficoll-Paque Plus density-gradient centrifugation. Right after collection, samples were placed at -80 degrees C and kept there until analysis. Including the terminal cysteine and phenylalanine, the CDR3 comprises 16 residues. Just CDR3 DNA is preserved here, 48 bases in frame from base 1. V lost 5 bases and J lost 5 bases; the stretch between them is 19 bases long. The germline V gene sets CDR1 to MDHEN and CDR2 to SYDVKM.

This entry belongs to a study of prognosis after radiotherapy for stage I lung cancer (dated by TCRdb to the early 2020s). For the wider study: Between early 2018 and early 2019, under 20 stage I NSCLC patients were enrolled in Nanjing, China. Peripheral blood TCR beta repertoires were profiled in stage I NSCLC patients before and after stereotactic body radiotherapy, and the repertoires were related to distant failure. In every patient, SBRT was given without any concurrent therapy. SBRT was given in 3 to 5 fractions with a biologically effective dose of at least 100 Gy, using image-guided IMRT or VMAT. Patients with newly diagnosed primary stage I lung tumors numbered over eleven, with a few others having oligometastatic NSCLC after surgical resection of the primary tumor. Distant metastases were developed by four of the 19 patients after SBRT, at a median of around seven months, whereas no significant progression was observed in the other 15 patients. For each of the 20 or so patients, one blood sample was taken before SBRT and one after, so the study sequenced approximately 38 samples in total. Squamous cell carcinoma histology was identified in six or seven patients, and adenocarcinoma histology was identified in twelve patients. All patients were regarded as medically inoperable, because of comorbidities in about a dozen patients and refusal of surgery in several patients. The cohort was made up of about 13 men and over 5 women, with a median age of approximately 74 years and an age range of 53 to 84 years.

Beyond this particular receptor, the publication reports: Post-SBRT Shannon entropy and its change from baseline were lower in patients who developed distant metastases; baseline Shannon entropy was not associated with metastases. Limitations of the study included a small cohort and short follow-up, and the study findings need independent validation. TRBV and TRBJ usage frequencies reportedly differed by metastasis status, in two V genes at baseline and in ten or so V and two J genes after SBRT. Tumor specificity of expanded TCR clones was not determined. No adjustment for multiple comparisons was applied to any of the reported P values. After SBRT, the count of unique TCR clones dropped from a median of about 10,000 beforehand to nearly 7,000 afterward (Wilcoxon paired P=0.011).

The TCR beta CDR3 region was amplified from genomic DNA by two rounds of multiplex PCR. In the first PCR round, primers specific to each TRBV and TRBJ gene were used, and the primer sequences were filed in Chinese patent CN105087789A. Universal primers were used in the second round of PCR. The Roche High Pure PCR Template Preparation Kit was used to extract genomic DNA from frozen PBMCs. An Illumina HiSeq 3000 was used to sequence the libraries paired-end with 151 bp reads. Concerning the study's data processing: CutAdapt was used to remove raw reads lacking the multiplex PCR primer sequences. PEAR was used to merge high-quality paired reads into contigs. MiXCR assigned TRB V, D and J gene segments to each contig by aligning to reference sequences. CDR3 sequences were clustered by base quality and sequence similarity to remove sequencing errors. Diversity was measured as Shannon entropy normalized by the natural log of productive TCR sequence number. To get clonality, Shannon entropy was divided by the natural log of the number of unique clonotypes, and that result was subtracted from one. Progression-free survival cut-offs for repertoire metrics were chosen using the Youden index of ROC curves, with analyses run in R 3.5.3. TCRdb trimmed the raw reads at Q25, called clones with MiXCR and kept productive beta chains. Identical CDR3 proteins give one entry, which carries the most common genes and DNA. TCRdb assigned the V and J calls; the authors' analysis was not used. Across this sample there are tens of thousands of distinct CDR3 sequences, with less than 30% seen only once. The ten largest clones add up to around 8% of the sample.

The sequencing here drew on PBMCs, taken before or after stereotactic body radiation therapy (not recorded which). This chain joins TRBV28 to TRBJ1-3; a tentative D call is TRBD1 (5 bases match). The source of this sequence is a donor aged 50 or older with non-small cell lung cancer. The bases read TGTGCCAGCAGTCCACCGACGAGCGGGGGGAGAAACACCATATATTTT. This encodes CASSPPTSGGRNTIYF.